Presented here are 14 T cell receptor beta chains from one specimen sequenced in a study of T cell responses to AZD1222 COVID-19 vaccine. TCRdb keeps only in-frame clones here, not all; method: immunoSEQ multiplex PCR. The sample lists fewer than 200,000 clones, 80% to 90% occurring once. Sample: peripheral blood, taken 28 days after the second AZD1222 dose. These receptor sequences come from an adult who received the AZD1222 COVID-19 vaccine.

The chain employs TRBV10-3 and TRBJ2-3; the D is unclear. V was trimmed by 1 base and J by 1 base, leaving 3 bases between them. The CDR3 totals 13 residues. The germline V gene encodes CDR1 ENHRY and CDR2 SYGVKD. CDR3: CAISELGTDTQYF. The CDR3 DNA reads as TGTGCCATCAGTGAGTTAGGCACAGATACGCAGTATTTT.

The chain links TRBV7-3 to TRBJ1-6; 7 bases agree with TRBD1. J lost 7 bases, V lost 4 bases, and 4 bases had no gene match. Germline loops: CDR1 SGHTA, CDR2 FQGTGA. This CDR3 region has 14 residues. The CDR3 coding sequence is TGTGCCAGCAGCTCGACAGGGCCCAATTCACCCCTCCACTTT. Its translation: CASSSTGPNSPLHF.

The gene calls are TRBV18 and TRBJ2-3, with 8 nucleotides matching TRBD1. CDR1 and CDR2 from the germline V gene are KGHSH and LQKENI. V was pared by 6 bases and J by 6 bases, with 11 bases of the junction left unmatched. This CDR3 has 15 residues. CDR3 protein: CASSAGGRRADTQYF. The CDR3 region has the DNA TGTGCCAGCTCCGCAGGGGGCCGCCGAGCTGATACGCAGTATTTT.

This sequence joins TRBV7-9 and TRBJ1-1; D may be TRBD1 (5 bases). The CDR3 has 13 amino acids. Trimming removed 2 bases at V and 5 bases at J, with 9 bases between. Germline V lookup: CDR1 SEHNR, CDR2 FQNEAQ (reference sequence). This chain's CDR3 is CASSLSGETEAFF. As DNA, the CDR3 is TGTGCCAGCAGCTTATCGGGGGAAACTGAAGCTTTCTTT. The full variable domain, its missing parts supplied by reference TRBV7-9 and TRBJ1-1, is DTGVSQNPRHKITKRGQNVTFRCDPISEHNRLYWYRQTLGQGPEFLTYFQNEAQLEKSRLLSDRFSAERPKGSFSTLEIQRTEQGDSAMYLCASSLSGETEAFFGQGTRLTVV.

The table lists this clone with a count of one. This sequence joins TRBV28 and TRBJ2-1, with 11 positions matching TRBD2. V was pared by 2 bases and J by 4 bases, with 7 bases of the junction left unmatched. Germline V gene lookup returns CDR1 MDHEN and CDR2 SYDVKM. The CDR3 length is 17 residues. The CDR3: CASSLSLTSGEYNEQFF. The CDR3 DNA is TGTGCCAGCAGTTTAAGCTTGACTAGCGGGGAATACAATGAGCAGTTCTTC.

The chain is built from TRBV7-3 and TRBJ2-7, with D tentatively TRBD2 (5 bases). Germline CDR1 is SGHTA and CDR2 is FQGTGA. The CDR3 loop spans 14 amino acids. Trimming shortened V by 5 bases and J by 2 bases, and 13 bases separated the two germline ends. The CDR3 reads CASSPNAGTYEQYF. The CDR3 coding sequence is TGTGCCAGCAGCCCTAACGCCGGGACCTACGAGCAGTACTTC.

About this clone itself: It may be a read error: a sequence one base away is much more abundant. V gene TRBV7-2 combines with J gene TRBJ1-5; D is ambiguous. Per the germline V gene, CDR1 is SGHTA and CDR2 is FQGNSA. The CDR3 consists of 12 residues. Trimming left V 1 base short and J 3 bases short, with 1 base between. For the CDR3, the DNA is TGTGCCAGCAGCTTAGACAATCAGCCCCAGCATTTT. It yields the protein CASSLDNQPQHF. The full variable domain, with the rest looked up from reference TRBV7-2 and TRBJ1-5, is GAGVSQSPSNKVTEKGKDVELRCDPISGHTALYWYRQSLGQGLEFLIYFQGNSAPDKSGLPSDRFSAERTGGSVSTLTIQRTQQEDSAVYLCASSLDNQPQHFGDGTRLSIL.

CDR3 in amino acids: CASSPSGGSSYEQYF. CDR3 nucleotide sequence: TGTGCCAGCAGCCCTAGCGGGGGAAGCTCCTACGAGCAGTACTTC. The rearrangement links TRBV3-1 (or the pseudogene TRBV3-2) to TRBJ2-7, with TRBD2 matching over 10 bases. V lost 4 bases, J lost 0 bases, and 3 bases stayed unmatched. Germline CDR1 is LGHDT and CDR2 is YNNKEL (reference sequence). The CDR3 runs to 15 residues.

The rearrangement uses TRBV5-5 and TRBJ1-6; 11 bases are shared with TRBD1. Germline loops: CDR1 SGHKS, CDR2 YYEKEE (reference sequence). The V gene end was trimmed by 3 bases and the J gene end by 8 bases; junction bases not matched to a gene: 4. The CDR3 runs 15 residues. The chain's CDR3 is CASSWTGGADSPLHF. The CDR3 DNA sequence: TGTGCCAGCAGCTGGACAGGGGGCGCGGATTCACCCCTCCACTTT.

The V gene is TRBV28, the J gene TRBJ1-5; a possible D gene is TRBD1 (6 bases). Deletions cut 9 bases from V and 2 bases from J, with 11 bases between. Germline assignment: CDR1 MDHEN and CDR2 SYDVKM. The CDR3 length is 13 residues. The CDR3 DNA reads TGTGCCAGTATCGGACAGCGCAATCAGCCCCAGCATTTT. Residues: CASIGQRNQPQHF.

This sequence joins TRBV5-1 and TRBJ2-1, with TRBD2 matching 15 bases. CDR1 is SGHRS and CDR2 is YFSETQ in the germline V gene. The CDR3 length is 15 residues. The J segment lost 8 bases and the V segment lost 3 bases, leaving 3 bases of the junction unmatched. CDR3 bases: TGCGCCAGCAGCTGGGGACTAGCGGGGGGCGATGAGCAGTTCTTC. Translating it yields CASSWGLAGGDEQFF.

The chain links TRBV9 to TRBJ2-1; 13 bases fit TRBD2. The CDR3 runs 17 residues. Germline CDR1 reads SGDLS; CDR2 reads YYNGEE. The V segment lost 2 bases and the J segment 9 bases; nucleotides outside the gene matches: 11. The CDR3 DNA is TGTGCCAGCAGCGTTACTAGCGGGGGGGCCCTAGATACTGAGCAGTTCTTC. Translated: CASSVTSGGALDTEQFF. Filled out from reference TRBV9 and TRBJ2-1, the complete variable domain reads DSGVTQTPKHLITATGQRVTLRCSPRSGDLSVYWYQQSLDQGLQFLIQYYNGEERAKGNILERFSAQQFPDLHSELNLSSLELGDSALYFCASSVTSGGALDTEQFFGPGTRLTVL.

This clone has a handful of counts. The genes are TRBV14 and TRBJ1-2; tentative D call: TRBD1 (5 bases). The V end lost 3 bases, the J end lost 7 bases, and 15 bases lay between the germline ends. Germline CDR1 and CDR2: SGHDN and FVKESK. The CDR3 spans 14 residues. The CDR3 region is CASSQDNHGTGYTF. In nucleotides, the CDR3 is TGTGCCAGCAGCCAGGACAACCACGGAACTGGCTACACCTTC.

The rearrangement uses TRBV10-3 and TRBJ1-4, with unresolved D. The CDR3 consists of 14 residues. Germline V gene sequence: CDR1 ENHRY, CDR2 SYGVKD. Trimming removed 2 bases from V and 4 bases from J, with 8 bases in between. The CDR3 region is CAISEQDRNEKLFF. The CDR3 DNA follows: TGTGCCATCAGTGAGCAGGACCGTAATGAAAAACTGTTTTTT.